The 29 T cell receptor beta chains below were found in one sample sequenced in a study of post-analysis software for immune sequencing data. The study's findings and limits: Comparison of patients with controls showed four or five TRBV segments more frequent in patients, TRBV5-6, TRBV5-1 and TRBV20-1 among them.

These receptors are not linked to any known antigen. Carried by the TCR beta cDNA libraries were unique molecular identifiers. Using its own MiXCR run on the PCR reads, TCRdb lists one record per CDR3 protein. The data contain some 700,000 distinct CDR3 sequences, roughly three fifths of them singletons. Sequenced material: blood. Receptors were obtained from a girl aged 2-15 years with multiple sclerosis.

This chain links TRBV3-1 with TRBJ2-5, with 10 bases aligning to TRBD1. V was clipped by 2 bases and J by 1 base; unmatched bases: 7. The germline V gene encodes CDR1 LGHDT and CDR2 YNNKEL (reference sequence). This CDR3 comprises 17 residues. CDR3 region: CASSQLGQGGSQETQYF. CDR3 bases: TGTGCCAGCAGCCAACTCGGACAGGGGGGGAGCCAAGAGACCCAGTACTTC.

V and J are TRBV28 and TRBJ1-2; D is ambiguous. This CDR3 spans 13 amino acids. Trimming shortened V by 7 bases and J by 4 bases, and 13 bases separated the two germline ends. Germline V gene data show CDR1 as MDHEN and CDR2 as SYDVKM. CDR3 coding DNA: TGTGCCAGCACCACGGATGGATTCTATGGCTACACCTTC. It codes for CASTTDGFYGYTF.

This clonotype was seen only a few times. One end of the junction is discordant with germline, which a read error may explain. V and J are TRBV6-6 and TRBJ1-1; D unresolved. The germline gives CDR1 MNHNY, CDR2 SVGAGI (reference sequence). The CDR3 is 14 amino acids. The CDR3 region has the DNA TGTGCCAGCAGTTACGCCCCCATGAACACCGAAGCTTTCTTT. Amino acid sequence: CASSYAPMNTEAFF.

About this clonotype itself: This CDR3 fails to terminate in the conserved phenylalanine or tryptophan, so it likely reflects a read error. The chain recombines TRBV2 with TRBJ1-5, with a possible D match to TRBD1 (6 bases). Trimming shortened V by 5 bases and J by 5 bases, and 13 bases separated the two germline ends. The CDR3 is made up of 14 amino acids. CDR1 is SNHLY and CDR2 is FYNNEI in the germline V gene. The chain's CDR3 is CASSKDSADQPQHV. In DNA, the CDR3 is TGTGCCAGCAGTAAGGACAGTGCCGATCAGCCCCAGCATGTT.

The J gene is TRBJ2-1, the V gene TRBV5-5; 10 positions match TRBD1. The CDR3 totals 15 residues. Germline values: CDR1 SGHKS, CDR2 YYEKEE (reference sequence). Losses at the gene ends were 3 bases for V and 10 bases for J; bases not matched to a gene: 10. The CDR3 DNA is TGTGCCAGCAGCTGGACCCCCGGGACAGGGGCCGAGCAGTTCTTC. Translated, it gives CASSWTPGTGAEQFF.

The chain employs TRBV2 and TRBJ2-7; D call uncertain. Germline CDR1 and CDR2: SNHLY and FYNNEI. This CDR3 comprises 14 residues. The V gene lost 0 bases and the J gene lost 2 bases, with 8 bases spanning the gap. The CDR3 coding sequence is TGTGCCAGCAGTGAAGCATGGGATCCCTACGAGCAGTACTTC. Protein: CASSEAWDPYEQYF. The full variable domain, in which reference TRBV2 and TRBJ2-7 provide the parts outside the CDR3, is EPEVTQTPSHQVTQMGQEVILRCVPISNHLYFYWYRQILGQKVEFLVSFYNNEISEKSEIFDDQFSVERPDGSNFTLKIRSTKLEDSAMYFCASSEAWDPYEQYFGPGTRLTVT.

The chain uses TRBV2 and TRBJ2-7, with D possibly TRBD2 on 5 matching bases. V was cut by 6 bases and J by 4 bases, with 7 bases left in between. Germline lookup yields CDR1 SNHLY and CDR2 FYNNEI. The length of the CDR3 is 11 residues. CDR3 DNA: TGTGCCAGCAGGAGGGAGTACGAGCAGTACTTC. This translates into CASRREYEQYF.

A few counts support this clonotype. This chain links TRBV11-2 with TRBJ1-1, with TRBD1 identical over 7 bases. This CDR3 is 13 amino acids long. Germline assignment: CDR1 SGHAT and CDR2 FQNNGV. With V trimmed by 1 base and J by 6 bases, 2 bases remained unmatched. This CDR3 is CASSLATGAEAFF. The CDR3 DNA reads as TGTGCCAGCAGCTTAGCTACAGGGGCTGAAGCTTTCTTT. The entire variable domain, with the rest obtained from reference TRBV11-2 and TRBJ1-1, is as follows: EAGVAQSPRYKIIEKRQSVAFWCNPISGHATLYWYQQILGQGPKLLIQFQNNGVVDDSQLPKDRFSAERLKGVDSTLKIQPAKLEDSAVYLCASSLATGAEAFFGQGTRLTVV.

The gene calls are TRBV29-1 and TRBJ2-5; no definite D call. This CDR3 contains 11 residues. Between the trimmed V and J ends, which lost 5 bases and 5 bases, there was a span of 9 bases. Germline values: CDR1 SQVTM, CDR2 ANQGSEA. The CDR3 nucleotides read TGCAGCGTTTTAGCCGAGGAGACCCAGTACTTC. Amino acid sequence: CSVLAEETQYF.

This clonotype was observed once. The rearrangement uses TRBV5-1 and TRBJ2-7; D is perhaps TRBD2 (5 bases). The CDR3 is made up of 15 amino acids. CDR1 is SGHRS, CDR2 YFSETQ, per germline. Trimming left V 0 bases short and J 3 bases short, with 13 bases between. CDR3 protein: CASSLVSAALYEQYF. In DNA form, the CDR3 reads TGCGCCAGCAGCTTGGTTTCAGCGGCACTCTACGAGCAGTACTTC.

The table lists this clonotype with a few counts. The chain carries TRBV15 and TRBJ2-1, with D maybe TRBD2 (5 bases). The CDR3 is 13 residues long. CDR1 is LNHNV, CDR2 YYDKDF, per germline (reference sequence). V was pared by 6 bases and J by 6 bases, with 12 bases between. The CDR3 reads CATSPKRANEQFF. The CDR3 DNA reads TGTGCCACCAGTCCTAAGAGGGCCAATGAGCAGTTCTTC.

The chain carries TRBV14 and TRBJ1-1, with D maybe TRBD1 (5 bases). CDR3 length: 15 amino acids. V dropped 1 base and J dropped 5 bases, with 14 bases sitting between them. The V gene's germline CDR1 is SGHDN and CDR2 FVKESK. The CDR3, as DNA: TGTGCCAGCAGCCAAGCGGGGGGTTTAGGAACTGAAGCTTTCTTT. Amino acids: CASSQAGGLGTEAFF.

The chain has TRBV12-3 or TRBV12-4 and TRBJ2-2; 9 bases agree with TRBD2. The CDR3 runs 18 residues. V lost 6 bases to trimming and J lost 2 bases; unmatched junction nucleotides: 13. The CDR3 spells CASSPSLAGPANTGELFF. CDR3 bases: TGTGCCAGCAGCCCCTCACTAGCGGGCCCGGCAAACACCGGGGAGCTGTTTTTT.

This clonotype was counted a single time. This sequence joins TRBV12-3 or TRBV12-4 and TRBJ1-5; tentative D call: TRBD1 (5 bases). V shed 3 bases and J shed 3 bases, with 15 bases lying between them. This CDR3 contains 16 residues. CDR3 residues: CASSLVGGGNNQPQHF. CDR3 DNA: TGTGCCAGCAGTTTGGTGGGGGGGGGAAACAATCAGCCCCAGCATTTT.

The V gene is TRBV5-6, the J gene TRBJ2-1; possibly TRBD1 for D (5 bases). V lost 6 bases to trimming and J lost 7 bases, with 14 bases between them. Germline CDR1 is SGHDT and CDR2 is YYEEEE. This CDR3 contains 13 residues. The CDR3 coding sequence is TGTGCCAGCAAGGTTCAAGGGGTTAATGAGCAGTTCTTC. It codes for CASKVQGVNEQFF.

This clonotype has more than one count but fewer than ten. V is TRBV4-3 and J is TRBJ2-1; 8 bases align to TRBD1. V dropped 0 bases and J dropped 9; count of bases not matched to a gene: 13. The CDR3 runs 17 residues. CDR1 and CDR2 from the germline V gene are LGHNA and YSLEER. Here the CDR3 reads CASSQDPPGGEGGEQFF. The DNA for the CDR3 is TGCGCCAGCAGCCAAGACCCCCCAGGGGGCGAAGGAGGTGAGCAGTTCTTC.

V is TRBV12-3 or TRBV12-4 and J is TRBJ2-4; the D gene could be TRBD1 or TRBD2 (5 bases each). This CDR3 comprises 12 residues. V was clipped by 4 bases and J by 7 bases, with 8 bases between them. The CDR3 DNA sequence: TGTGCCAGCAGTTCCGGGACCAACATTCAGTACTTC. Amino acids: CASSSGTNIQYF.

The genes are TRBV12-3 or TRBV12-4 and TRBJ2-5, with D possibly called TRBD1 or TRBD2 (5 bases each). V was shortened by 2 bases and J by 9 bases, with 19 bases between the two germline ends. CDR3 length: 15 residues. In nucleotides, the CDR3 is TGTGCCAGCAGTTTAATGACTACCGCAGGGCAGGCCCAGTACTTC. It yields the protein CASSLMTTAGQAQYF.

This chain connects TRBV20-1 to TRBJ2-5, with 9 nucleotides matching TRBD2. The CDR3 covers 13 residues. CDR1 DFQATT and CDR2 SNEGSKA come from the germline V gene (reference sequence). The V segment lost 6 bases and the J segment 6 bases; nucleotides outside the gene matches: 8. The CDR3 DNA sequence: TGCAGTGCCGGCGGGAGGGCCGAAAAGACCCAGTACTTC. Translation gives CSAGGRAEKTQYF.

The genes are TRBV9 and TRBJ2-1; no reliable D call. This CDR3 has 12 amino acids. The germline V gene has CDR1 SGDLS and CDR2 YYNGEE. V shed 0 bases and J shed 9 bases, with 7 bases lying between them. Here the CDR3 DNA reads TGTGCCAGCAGCGTAGGGAACTCTGAGCAGTTCTTC. The encoded protein is CASSVGNSEQFF.

The rearrangement joins TRBV5-1 to TRBJ2-4; weak D call: TRBD1 (5 bases). TRBJ2-7 explains the end of the DNA better; the J call may be wrong. The germline V gene encodes CDR1 SGHRS and CDR2 YFSETQ. The CDR3 is 13 residues long. CDR3 residues: CASAYFRDREQYF. The CDR3, as DNA: TGCGCCAGCGCGTACTTCAGGGATCGCGAGCAGTACTTC.

This clonotype appeared a single time. This sequence joins TRBV10-3 and TRBJ2-5; D gene uncertain. This CDR3 contains 15 residues. CDR1 is ENHRY, CDR2 SYGVKD, per germline. Trimming shortened V by 0 bases and J by 2 bases, and 10 bases separated the two germline ends. CDR3 sequence: CAISESRSTQETQYF. CDR3 nucleotides: TGTGCCATCAGTGAGTCGAGAAGCACGCAAGAGACCCAGTACTTC.

This clonotype is a singleton in its sample. The genes are TRBV20-1 and TRBJ1-1; 8 nucleotides line up with TRBD1. Germline CDR1 DFQATT, CDR2 SNEGSKA (reference sequence). The CDR3 covers 13 residues. V lost 1 base, J lost 5 bases, and 3 bases stayed unmatched. The CDR3 bases are TGCAGTGCTAGAGGGCAGGGGGCGACTGAAGCTTTCTTT. It translates to CSARGQGATEAFF.

The chain employs TRBV10-3 and TRBJ2-1; 10 bases map to TRBD2. V lost 8 bases and J lost 2; bases outside the gene matches: 3. The CDR3 has 14 residues. CDR1 ENHRY and CDR2 SYGVKD come from the germline V gene. CDR3 region: CAIGLAETYNEQFF. The CDR3 bases are TGTGCCATCGGACTAGCGGAAACCTACAATGAGCAGTTCTTC.

This clonotype came up a few times. The chain carries TRBV5-1 and TRBJ2-7; possible D gene TRBD1, 5 bases. Germline CDR1 and CDR2: SGHRS and YFSETQ. V was shortened by 1 base and J by 0 bases, with 17 bases between the two germline ends. The CDR3 runs to 17 residues. The CDR3 region has the DNA TGCGCCAGCAGCTTGAGACTCAATAAGGGGCTCTCCTACGAGCAGTACTTC. Translating gives CASSLRLNKGLSYEQYF.

J is TRBJ2-5 and V is TRBV25-1, with TRBD1 identical over 7 bases. The CDR3 is 14 residues long. The germline gives CDR1 MGHDK, CDR2 SYGVNS. The V and J ends lost 1 base and 2 bases, in that order; junction bases with no gene match: 1. CDR3 nucleotides: TGTGCCAGCAGTGAATCGACAGGGCAAGAGACCCAGTACTTC. This codes for CASSESTGQETQYF.

This chain links TRBV10-3 with TRBJ2-3; D uncertain. With 4 bases removed from V and 0 bases from J, the gap between germline ends came to 8 bases. Germline values: CDR1 ENHRY, CDR2 SYGVKD. The CDR3 is 14 amino acids. The CDR3 region has the DNA TGTGCCATCAGTGCCGGCGGAAGCACAGATACGCAGTATTTT. Its protein is CAISAGGSTDTQYF.

This chain links TRBV6-6 with TRBJ2-7; tentative D call: TRBD1 (6 bases). Trimming shortened V by 6 bases and J by 0 bases, and 15 bases separated the two germline ends. The CDR3 spans 15 residues. Germline V gene data show CDR1 as MNHNY and CDR2 as SVGAGI (reference sequence). CDR3 nucleotides: TGTGCCAGCAGCTCCGAACAGGGAAACTCCTACGAGCAGTACTTC. It codes for CASSSEQGNSYEQYF.

V gene TRBV5-1 combines with J gene TRBJ1-2, with D tentatively TRBD1 (5 bases). CDR3 length: 14 amino acids. Trimming took 3 bases from V and 4 from J, leaving 13 bases between them. Germline V gives CDR1 SGHRS, CDR2 YFSETQ. The CDR3 DNA reads TGCGCCAGCAGCTGGGGGAGGGGTGGCTATGGCTACACCTTC. It codes for CASSWGRGGYGYTF.